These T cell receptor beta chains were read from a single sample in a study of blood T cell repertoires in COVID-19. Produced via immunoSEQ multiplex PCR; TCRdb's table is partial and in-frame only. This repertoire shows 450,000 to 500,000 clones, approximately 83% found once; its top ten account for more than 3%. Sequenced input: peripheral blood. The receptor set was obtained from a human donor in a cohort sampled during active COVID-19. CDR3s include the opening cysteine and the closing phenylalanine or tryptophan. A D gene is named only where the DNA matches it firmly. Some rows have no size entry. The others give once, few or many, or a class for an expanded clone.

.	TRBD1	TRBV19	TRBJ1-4	TGTGCCAGTAGTCTCCCAGGGGGGAGGACTAATGAAAAACTGTTTTTT	CASSLPGGRTNEKLFF
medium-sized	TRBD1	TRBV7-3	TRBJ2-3	TGTGCCAGCAGCGCCGGGGGACAGGGGGCGGATACGCAGTATTTT	CASSAGGQGADTQYF
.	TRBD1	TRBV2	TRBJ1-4	TGTGCCAGCAGTGAACCTTGGGCCGACAGGGGAAATGAAAAACTGTTTTTT	CASSEPWADRGNEKLFF
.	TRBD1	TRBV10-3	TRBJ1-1	TGTGCCATCAGCGCGACAGGGATTCGGACTGAAGCTTTCTTT	CAISATGIRTEAFF
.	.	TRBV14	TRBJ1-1	TGTGCCAGCAGCCAAGAGGTGCAGGGTGAAGCTTTCTTT	CASSQEVQGEAFF
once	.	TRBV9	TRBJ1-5	TGTGCCAGCAGCGTGACAGCTTATAGCAATCAGCCCCAGCATTTT	CASSVTAYSNQPQHF
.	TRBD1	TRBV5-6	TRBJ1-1	TGTGCCAGCAGCCTCGACAGGGTAGCTGAAGCTTTCTTT	CASSLDRVAEAFF
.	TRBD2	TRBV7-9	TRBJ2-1	TGTGCCAGCAGCCTGGGGCCATCGGGACTAGCGGGATACAATGAGCAGTTCTTC	CASSLGPSGLAGYNEQFF
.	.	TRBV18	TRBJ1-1	TGTGCCAGCTCATCTGGACAGACGAACACTGAAGCTTTCTTT	CASSSGQTNTEAFF
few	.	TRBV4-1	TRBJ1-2	TGCGCCAGCGGCGCCAGGGCCGCCCTTAAGAATGGCTACACCTTC	CASGARAALKNGYTF
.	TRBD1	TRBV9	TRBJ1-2	TGTGCCAGCAGCGTAGGACAGGGTCTCTATGGCTACACCTTC	CASSVGQGLYGYTF
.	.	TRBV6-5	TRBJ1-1	TGTGCCAGCAGATCTCCGGACACCTTTATCTCTGAAGCTTTCTTT	CASRSPDTFISEAFF
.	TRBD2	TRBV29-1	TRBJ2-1	TGCAGCGTTCGTAGCGGGCTCAATGAGCAGTTCTTC	CSVRSGLNEQFF
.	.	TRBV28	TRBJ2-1	TGTGCCAGCAGGGTAGCTCTTCCCTCCTACAATGAGCAGTTCTTC	CASRVALPSYNEQFF
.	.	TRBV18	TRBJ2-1	TGTGCCAGCTCACCACAGTTGGCGGGACCTCCGGGCAATGAGCAGTTCTTC	CASSPQLAGPPGNEQFF
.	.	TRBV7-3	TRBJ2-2	TGTGCCAGCAGCCCGAGACTAGGGGAAGGCGGGGAGCTGTTTTTT	CASSPRLGEGGELFF
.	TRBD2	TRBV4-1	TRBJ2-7	TGCGCCAGCAGCCAAGACAATCCTAGCGGGAGGTGGGAGCAGTACTTC	CASSQDNPSGRWEQYF
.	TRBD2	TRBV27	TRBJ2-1	TGTGCCAGCAGATATTCTAGCGGGAGTCGAAATGAGCAGTTCTTC	CASRYSSGSRNEQFF
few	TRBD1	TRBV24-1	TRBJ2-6	TGTGCCACCAGTCCTAACAGGGGATTCTCTGGGGCCAACGTCCTGACTTTC	CATSPNRGFSGANVLTF
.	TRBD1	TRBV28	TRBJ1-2	TGTGCCAGCAGTATAGACAGGGGGCGCAGGGATGGCTACACCTTC	CASSIDRGRRDGYTF
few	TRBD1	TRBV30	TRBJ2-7	TGTGCCCAGGGACAGGGGCCTTACGAGCAGTACTTC	CAQGQGPYEQYF
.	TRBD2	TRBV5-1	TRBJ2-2	TGCGCCAGCAGCCCATCAGAAGCGGGAACCACCGGGGAGCTGTTTTTT	CASSPSEAGTTGELFF
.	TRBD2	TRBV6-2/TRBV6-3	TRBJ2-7	TGTGCCAGCAGTTACGATACTGGGAGACTAGCGGGAGAATGGTACGAGCAGTACTTC	CASSYDTGRLAGEWYEQYF
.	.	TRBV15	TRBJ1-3	TGTGCCACCAGCAGAGAACCGGGTGATACAGTCGGGAGAAACACCATATATTTT	CATSREPGDTVGRNTIYF
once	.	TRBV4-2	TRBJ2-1	TGTGCCAGCAGCCAAGATGGGACTTATTCCTACAATGAGCAGTTCTTC	CASSQDGTYSYNEQFF
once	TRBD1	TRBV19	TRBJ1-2	TGTGCCAGTGGACAAGAGGGACAGGGACTCTATGGCTACACCTTC	CASGQEGQGLYGYTF
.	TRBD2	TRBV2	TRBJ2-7	TGTGCCAGCAGTGAACAGGCTAGCGGCCTTCCCTACGAGCAGTACTTC	CASSEQASGLPYEQYF
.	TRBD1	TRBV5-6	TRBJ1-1	TGTGCCAGCAGGCCCCGAGGACAGGGGATTACTGAAGCTTTCTTT	CASRPRGQGITEAFF
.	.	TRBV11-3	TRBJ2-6	TGTGCCAGCAGCCCCCTCTCTGGGGCCAACGTCCTGACTTTC	CASSPLSGANVLTF
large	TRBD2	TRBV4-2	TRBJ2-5	TGTGCCAGCAGTCGTATAGCGGGACGTCAAGAGACCCAGTACTTC	CASSRIAGRQETQYF
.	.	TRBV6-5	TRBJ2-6	TGTGCCAGCAGGCACAGGGACGTTGGGGCCAACGTCCTGACTTTC	CASRHRDVGANVLTF
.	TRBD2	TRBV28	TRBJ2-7	TGTGCCAGCAGGCCGGGTGGTAGCGGGCGGACCTACGAGCAGTACTTC	CASRPGGSGRTYEQYF
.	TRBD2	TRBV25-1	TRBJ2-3	TGTGCCAGCAGTCCCGGGGGGTCCTTCCCCATAGATACGCAGTATTTT	CASSPGGSFPIDTQYF
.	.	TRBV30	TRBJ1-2	TGTGCCTGGAGTGTAATCCCCAGTGGCTATGGCTACACCTTC	CAWSVIPSGYGYTF
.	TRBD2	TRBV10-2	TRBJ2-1	TGCGCCAGCAGTGAGTCACAGGCTAGCGGAAATGAGCAGTTCTTC	CASSESQASGNEQFF
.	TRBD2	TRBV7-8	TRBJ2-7	TGTGCCAGCAGTTTACCGGGACTAGCAGATTACGAGCAGTACTTC	CASSLPGLADYEQYF
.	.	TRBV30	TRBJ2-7	TGTGCCTGGAACGTTAACAGGTTGAACGAGCAGTACTTC	CAWNVNRLNEQYF
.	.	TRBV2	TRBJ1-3	TGTGCCAGCAGTGAGTCAGGGGCTGTCGGAAACACCATATATTTT	CASSESGAVGNTIYF
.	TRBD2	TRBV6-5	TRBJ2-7	TGTGCCAGCAGGAGTAGCGGGGGAGCCTACGAGCAGTACTTC	CASRSSGGAYEQYF
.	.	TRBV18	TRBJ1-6	TGTGCCAGCTCACCCAGGGCAGGTGATTCACCCCTCCACTTT	CASSPRAGDSPLHF
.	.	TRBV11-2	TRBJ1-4	TGTGCCAGCAGCTCCGCAACTAATGAAAAACTGTTTTTT	CASSSATNEKLFF
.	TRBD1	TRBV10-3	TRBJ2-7	TGTGCCATCGCCCGGGACAGGGAATACGAGCAGTACTTC	CAIARDREYEQYF
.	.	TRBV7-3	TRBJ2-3	TGTGCCAGCAGCCCCACGAATCGAGACTCCCTTAATTTT	CASSPTNRDSLNF
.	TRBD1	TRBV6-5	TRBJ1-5	TGTGCCAGCATCCTCCGGGACAGCGCAAATCAGCCCCAGCATTTT	CASILRDSANQPQHF
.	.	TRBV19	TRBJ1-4	TGTGCCACTACGCCTGCAACTAATGAAAAACTGTTTTTT	CATTPATNEKLFF
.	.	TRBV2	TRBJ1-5	TGTGCCAGCAGTGCCCTTCTTAGCAATCAGCCCCAGCATTTT	CASSALLSNQPQHF
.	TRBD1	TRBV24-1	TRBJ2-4	TGTGCCACCAGTGACCTGACAGGGGAACTCACCGAAAACATTCAGTACTTC	CATSDLTGELTENIQYF
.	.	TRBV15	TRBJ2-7	TGTGCCACCAGCAGAGATCGGCAGGGCTACGAGCAGTACTTC	CATSRDRQGYEQYF
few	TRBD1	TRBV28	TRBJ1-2	TGTGCCAGCATTGCAACAGGGGATGGGGATGGCTACACCTTC	CASIATGDGDGYTF
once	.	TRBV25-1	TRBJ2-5	TGTGCCAGCAGTGAGTCCCTCCGGGGGTACCAAGAGACCCAGTACTTC	CASSESLRGYQETQYF
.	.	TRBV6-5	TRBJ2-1	TGTGCCAGCAGTTACGATGGGAGCTCCTACAATGAGCAGTTCTTC	CASSYDGSSYNEQFF
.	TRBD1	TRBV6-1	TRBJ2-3	TGTGCCAGCAGTGAAGCGCTTCCGGCACCGGGACAGGGCGTTCTGGGGACGCAGTATTTT	CASSEALPAPGQGVLGTQYF